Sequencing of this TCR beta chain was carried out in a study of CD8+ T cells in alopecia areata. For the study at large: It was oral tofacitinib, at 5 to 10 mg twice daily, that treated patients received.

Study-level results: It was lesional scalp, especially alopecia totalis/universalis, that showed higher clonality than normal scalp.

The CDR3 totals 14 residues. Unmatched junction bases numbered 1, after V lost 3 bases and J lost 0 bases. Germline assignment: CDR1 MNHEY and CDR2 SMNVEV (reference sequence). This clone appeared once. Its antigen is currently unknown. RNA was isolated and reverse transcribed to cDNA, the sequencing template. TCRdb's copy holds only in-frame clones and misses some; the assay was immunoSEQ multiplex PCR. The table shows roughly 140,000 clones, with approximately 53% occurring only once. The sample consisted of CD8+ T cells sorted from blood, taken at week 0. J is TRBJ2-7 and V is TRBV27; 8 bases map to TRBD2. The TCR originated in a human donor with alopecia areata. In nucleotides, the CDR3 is TGTGCCAGCAGTTTCAGCGGGAGCTCCTACGAGCAGTACTTC. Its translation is CASSFSGSSYEQYF.